Following are 6 T cell receptor beta chains from one sample sequenced in a study of T cell changes during pregnancy in multiple sclerosis. Sequencing used immunoSEQ multiplex PCR; TCRdb keeps in-frame clones, though not all of them. The sample gives more than 50,000 clones, about 90% of which show up once; about 0.5% is in the top ten. Sequenced material: CD4+ T cells from peripheral blood mononuclear cells, taken after pregnancy. The receptor set was obtained from a female donor in good health, enrolled as a control in a pregnancy study.

The rearrangement joins TRBV7-2 to TRBJ2-2; the match to TRBD2 covers 11 bases. CDR3 length: 15 residues. Germline V lookup: CDR1 SGHTA, CDR2 FQGNSA. V lost 3 bases and J lost 6; bases outside the gene matches: 3. The CDR3 coding sequence is TGTGCCAGCAGCTTGGTTAGCGGGGGGGCCGGGGAGCTGTTTTTT. It specifies CASSLVSGGAGELFF. Filled out from reference TRBV7-2 and TRBJ2-2, the complete variable domain reads GAGVSQSPSNKVTEKGKDVELRCDPISGHTALYWYRQSLGQGLEFLIYFQGNSAPDKSGLPSDRFSAERTGGSVSTLTIQRTQQEDSAVYLCASSLVSGGAGELFFGEGSRLTVL.

V is TRBV19 and J is TRBJ2-7; D might be TRBD2 (7 bases). Trimming left V 5 bases short and J 4 bases short, with 15 bases between. The CDR3 contains 14 residues. CDR1 and CDR2 from the germline V gene are LNHDA and SQIVND (reference sequence). Here the CDR3 reads CASSPPGGRYEQYF. For the CDR3, the DNA is TGTGCCAGTAGTCCCCCGGGGGGCAGATACGAGCAGTACTTC.

The chain has TRBV5-8 and TRBJ1-4; TRBD1 matches 7 bases. Germline V gene lookup returns CDR1 SGHTS and CDR2 YDEGEE. With V trimmed by 0 bases and J by 2 bases, 7 bases remained unmatched. The CDR3 spans 17 residues. The DNA of the CDR3 is TGTGCCAGCAGCTTGGGCGACAGGGCGATTACTAATGAAAAACTGTTTTTT. It specifies CASSLGDRAITNEKLFF.

The chain employs TRBV5-1 and TRBJ1-6, with 8 bases identical to TRBD1. Germline CDR1 and CDR2: SGHRS and YFSETQ. V lost 0 bases, J lost 14 bases, and 4 bases stayed unmatched. The CDR3 totals 13 residues. The CDR3 here is CASSLGQGNTLHF. CDR3 DNA: TGCGCCAGCAGCTTGGGACAGGGGAACACCCTCCACTTT.

V is TRBV7-2 and J is TRBJ2-5; no reliable D call. CDR1 is SGHTA and CDR2 is FQGNSA in the germline V gene. Trimming stripped 0 bases from V and 2 bases from J, with 7 bases between. CDR3 size: 14 residues. CDR3 sequence reads: CASSLALGQETQYF. Here the CDR3 DNA reads TGTGCCAGCAGCTTAGCGCTCGGGCAAGAGACCCAGTACTTC.

V gene TRBV25-1 combines with J gene TRBJ1-2; maybe TRBD1 (5 bases). The V gene lost 3 bases and the J gene lost 8 bases, with 10 bases spanning the gap. The CDR3 sequence is 12 residues long. Germline V gives CDR1 MGHDK, CDR2 SYGVNS. As DNA, the CDR3 is TGTGCCAGCAGTGAGGGAGGGGTAGGCTACACCTTC. Translation gives CASSEGGVGYTF.